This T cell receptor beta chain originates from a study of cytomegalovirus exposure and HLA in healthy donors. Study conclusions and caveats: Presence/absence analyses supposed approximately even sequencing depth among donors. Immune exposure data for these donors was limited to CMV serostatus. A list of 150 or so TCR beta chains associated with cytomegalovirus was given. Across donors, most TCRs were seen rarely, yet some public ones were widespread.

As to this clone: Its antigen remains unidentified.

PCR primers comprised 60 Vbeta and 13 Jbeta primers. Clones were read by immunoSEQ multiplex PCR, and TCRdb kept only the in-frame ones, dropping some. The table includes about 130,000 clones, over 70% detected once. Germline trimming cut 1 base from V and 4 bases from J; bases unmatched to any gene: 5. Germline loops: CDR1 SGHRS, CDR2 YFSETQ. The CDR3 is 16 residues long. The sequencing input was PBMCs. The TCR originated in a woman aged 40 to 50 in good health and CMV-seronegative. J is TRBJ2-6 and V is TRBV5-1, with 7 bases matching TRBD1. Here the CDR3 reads CASSLKGARGANVLTF. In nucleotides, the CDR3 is TGCGCCAGCAGCTTGAAGGGGGCGCGGGGGGCCAACGTCCTGACTTTC. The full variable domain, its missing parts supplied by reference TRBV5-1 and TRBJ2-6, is KAGVTQTPRYLIKTRGQQVTLSCSPISGHRSVSWYQQTPGQGLQFLFEYFSETQRNKGNFPGRFSGRQFSNSRSEMNVSTLELGDSALYLCASSLKGARGANVLTFGAGSRLTVL.